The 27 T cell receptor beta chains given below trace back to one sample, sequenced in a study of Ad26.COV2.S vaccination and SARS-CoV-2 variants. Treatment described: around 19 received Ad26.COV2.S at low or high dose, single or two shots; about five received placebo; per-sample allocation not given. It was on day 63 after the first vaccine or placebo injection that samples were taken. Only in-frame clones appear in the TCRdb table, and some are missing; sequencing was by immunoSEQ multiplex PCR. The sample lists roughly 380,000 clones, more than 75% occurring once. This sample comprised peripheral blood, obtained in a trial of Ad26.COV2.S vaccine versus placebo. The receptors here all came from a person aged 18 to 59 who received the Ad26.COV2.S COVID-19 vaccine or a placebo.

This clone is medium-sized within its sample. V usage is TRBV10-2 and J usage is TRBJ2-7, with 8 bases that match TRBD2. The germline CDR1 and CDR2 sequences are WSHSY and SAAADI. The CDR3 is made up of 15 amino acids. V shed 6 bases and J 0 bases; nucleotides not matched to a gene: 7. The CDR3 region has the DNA TGCGCCAGCAGGGTCGGAGCGGGGGCCTCCTACGAGCAGTACTTC. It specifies CASRVGAGASYEQYF.

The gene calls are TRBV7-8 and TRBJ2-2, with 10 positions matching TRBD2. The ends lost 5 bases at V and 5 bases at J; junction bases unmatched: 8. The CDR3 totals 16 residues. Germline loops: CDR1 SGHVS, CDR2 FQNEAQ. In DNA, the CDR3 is TGTGCCAGCAGCCGAGGTAGCGGGGGGCTGACCGGGGAGCTGTTTTTT. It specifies CASSRGSGGLTGELFF.

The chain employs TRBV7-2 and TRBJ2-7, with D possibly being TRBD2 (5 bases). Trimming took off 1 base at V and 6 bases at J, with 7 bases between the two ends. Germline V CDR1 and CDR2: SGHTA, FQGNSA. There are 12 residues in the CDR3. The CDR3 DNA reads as TGTGCCAGCAGCTTAGTCGCGGGCGAGCAGTACTTC. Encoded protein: CASSLVAGEQYF.

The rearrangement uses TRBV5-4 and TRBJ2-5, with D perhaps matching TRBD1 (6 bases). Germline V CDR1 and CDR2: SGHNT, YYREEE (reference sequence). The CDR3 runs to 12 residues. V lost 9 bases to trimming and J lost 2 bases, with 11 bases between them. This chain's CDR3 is CATQRGQETQYF. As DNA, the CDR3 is TGTGCCACCCAAAGGGGGCAAGAGACCCAGTACTTC.

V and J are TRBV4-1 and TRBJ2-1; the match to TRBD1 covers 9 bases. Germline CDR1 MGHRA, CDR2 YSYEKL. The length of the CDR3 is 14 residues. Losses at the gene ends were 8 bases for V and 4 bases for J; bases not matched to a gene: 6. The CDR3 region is CASSHGTGYNEQFF. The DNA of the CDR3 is TGCGCCAGCTCTCACGGGACAGGGTACAATGAGCAGTTCTTC.

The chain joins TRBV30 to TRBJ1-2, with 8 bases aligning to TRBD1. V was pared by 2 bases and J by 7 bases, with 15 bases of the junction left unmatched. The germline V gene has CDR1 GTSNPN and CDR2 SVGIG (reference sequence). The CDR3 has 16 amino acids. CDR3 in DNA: TGTGCCTGGAGTAACTCCTTGACAGGGGATGGAGGTGGCTACACCTTC. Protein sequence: CAWSNSLTGDGGGYTF.

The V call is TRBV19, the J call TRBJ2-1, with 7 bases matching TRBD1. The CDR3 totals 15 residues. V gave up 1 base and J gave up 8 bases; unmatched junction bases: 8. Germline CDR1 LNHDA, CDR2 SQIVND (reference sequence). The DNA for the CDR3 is TGTGCCAGTAGTATAGGGGGGAACAGGGGCGATGAGCAGTTCTTC. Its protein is CASSIGGNRGDEQFF.

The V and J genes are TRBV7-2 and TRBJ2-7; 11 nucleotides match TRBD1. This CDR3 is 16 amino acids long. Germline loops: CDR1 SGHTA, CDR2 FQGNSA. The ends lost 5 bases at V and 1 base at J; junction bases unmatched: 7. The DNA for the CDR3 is TGTGCCAGCAGCCGGGGGACAGGGGGATGGTCCTACGAGCAGTACTTC. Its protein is CASSRGTGGWSYEQYF.

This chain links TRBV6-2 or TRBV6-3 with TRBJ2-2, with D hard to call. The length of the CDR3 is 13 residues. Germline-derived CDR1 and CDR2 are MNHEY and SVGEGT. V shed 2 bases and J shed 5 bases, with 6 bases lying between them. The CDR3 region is CASSYAGTGELFF. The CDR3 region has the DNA TGTGCCAGCAGTTACGCAGGAACCGGGGAGCTGTTTTTT.

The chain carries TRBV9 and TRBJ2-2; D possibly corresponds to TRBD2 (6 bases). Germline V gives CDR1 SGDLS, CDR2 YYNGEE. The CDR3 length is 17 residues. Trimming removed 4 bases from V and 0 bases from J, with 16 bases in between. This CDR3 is CASSKTPGLANTGELFF. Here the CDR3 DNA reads TGTGCCAGCAGCAAAACCCCGGGACTGGCGAACACCGGGGAGCTGTTTTTT.

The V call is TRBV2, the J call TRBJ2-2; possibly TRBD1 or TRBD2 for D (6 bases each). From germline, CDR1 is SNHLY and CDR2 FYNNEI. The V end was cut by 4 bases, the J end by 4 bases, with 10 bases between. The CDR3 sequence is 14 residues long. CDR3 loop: CASSVEGGTGELFF. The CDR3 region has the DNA TGTGCCAGCAGTGTGGAGGGGGGCACCGGGGAGCTGTTTTTT.

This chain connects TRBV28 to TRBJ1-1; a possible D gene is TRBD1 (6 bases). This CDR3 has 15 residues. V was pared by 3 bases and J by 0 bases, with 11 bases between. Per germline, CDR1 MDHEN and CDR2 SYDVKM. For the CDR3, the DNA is TGTGCCAGCAGTTTGGGGGGCGTGGTGAACACTGAAGCTTTCTTT. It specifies CASSLGGVVNTEAFF.

The CDR3 here is CASSLVTGGENIQYF. CDR3 coding DNA: TGTGCCAGCAGCTTAGTGACAGGGGGCGAAAACATTCAGTACTTC. The chain has TRBV7-9 and TRBJ2-4; 10 positions agree with TRBD1. The trim removed 1 base at V and 5 bases at J, leaving 2 bases unmatched. Per the germline V gene, CDR1 is SEHNR and CDR2 is FQNEAQ (reference sequence). This CDR3 has 15 residues.

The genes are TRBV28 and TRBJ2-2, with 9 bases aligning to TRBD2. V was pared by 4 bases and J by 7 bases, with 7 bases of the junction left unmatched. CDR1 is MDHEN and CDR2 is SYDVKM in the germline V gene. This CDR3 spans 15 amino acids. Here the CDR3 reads CASSSTSGSGGELFF. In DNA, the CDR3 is TGTGCCAGCAGTTCGACTAGCGGCTCGGGCGGGGAGCTGTTTTTT.

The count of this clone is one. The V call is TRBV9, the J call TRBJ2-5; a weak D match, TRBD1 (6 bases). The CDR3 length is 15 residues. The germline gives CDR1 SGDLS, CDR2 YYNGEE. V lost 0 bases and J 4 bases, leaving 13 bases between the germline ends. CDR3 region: CASSVEGQKRETQYF. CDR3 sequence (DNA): TGTGCCAGCAGCGTAGAGGGACAAAAGCGAGAGACCCAGTACTTC.

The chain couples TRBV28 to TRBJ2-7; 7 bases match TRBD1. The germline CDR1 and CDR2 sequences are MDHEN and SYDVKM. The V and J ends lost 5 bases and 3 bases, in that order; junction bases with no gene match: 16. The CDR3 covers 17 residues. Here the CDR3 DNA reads TGTGCCAGCAGTCTCAACGCCCTGGGGACAGTAGACTACGAGCAGTACTTC. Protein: CASSLNALGTVDYEQYF.

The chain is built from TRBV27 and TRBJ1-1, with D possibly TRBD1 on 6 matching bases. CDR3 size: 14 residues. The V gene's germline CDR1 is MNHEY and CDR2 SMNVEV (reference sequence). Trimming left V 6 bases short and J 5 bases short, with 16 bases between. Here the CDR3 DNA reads TGTGCCAGCAGCCCCCTCGGGCAGGGGACTGAAGCTTTCTTT. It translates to CASSPLGQGTEAFF.

CDR3 amino acids: CSYGTGEAFF. CDR3 bases: TGCAGCTACGGGACAGGCGAAGCTTTCTTT. The chain uses TRBV29-1 and TRBJ1-1; 8 bases are a match to TRBD1. The V gene's germline CDR1 is SQVTM and CDR2 ANQGSEA. V trimming: 8 bases; J trimming: 8 bases; junction bases outside the gene matches: 4. CDR3 length: 10 residues.

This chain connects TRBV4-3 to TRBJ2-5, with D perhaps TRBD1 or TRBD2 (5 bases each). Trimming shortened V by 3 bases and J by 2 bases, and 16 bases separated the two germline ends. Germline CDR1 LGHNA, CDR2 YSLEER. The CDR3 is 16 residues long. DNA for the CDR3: TGCGCCAGCAGCCAGGGGGACCGATTATTACAAGAGACCCAGTACTTC. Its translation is CASSQGDRLLQETQYF.

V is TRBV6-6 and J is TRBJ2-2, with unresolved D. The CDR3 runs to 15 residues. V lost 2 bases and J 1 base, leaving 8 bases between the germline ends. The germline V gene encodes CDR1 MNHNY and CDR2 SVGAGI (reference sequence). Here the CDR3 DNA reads TGTGCCAGCAGTTACGTACCCAAGAACACCGGGGAGCTGTTTTTT. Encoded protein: CASSYVPKNTGELFF.

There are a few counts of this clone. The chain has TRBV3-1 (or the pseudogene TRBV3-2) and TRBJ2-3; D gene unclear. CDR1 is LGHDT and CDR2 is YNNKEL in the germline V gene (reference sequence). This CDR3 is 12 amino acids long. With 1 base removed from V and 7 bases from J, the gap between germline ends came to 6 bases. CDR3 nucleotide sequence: TGTGCCAGCAGCCAAGTGGAAAATACGCAGTATTTT. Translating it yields CASSQVENTQYF.

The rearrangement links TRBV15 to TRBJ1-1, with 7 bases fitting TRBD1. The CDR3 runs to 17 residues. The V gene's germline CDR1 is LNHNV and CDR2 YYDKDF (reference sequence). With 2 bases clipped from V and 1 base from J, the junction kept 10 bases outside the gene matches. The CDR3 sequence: CATSRTGVRGGNTEAFF. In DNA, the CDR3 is TGTGCCACCAGCAGAACAGGGGTCAGGGGTGGGAACACTGAAGCTTTCTTT. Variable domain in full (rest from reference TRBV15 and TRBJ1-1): DAMVIQNPRYQVTQFGKPVTLSCSQTLNHNVMYWYQQKSSQAPKLLFHYYDKDFNNEADTPDNFQSRRPNTSFCFLDIRSPGLGDTAMYLCATSRTGVRGGNTEAFFGQGTRLTVV.

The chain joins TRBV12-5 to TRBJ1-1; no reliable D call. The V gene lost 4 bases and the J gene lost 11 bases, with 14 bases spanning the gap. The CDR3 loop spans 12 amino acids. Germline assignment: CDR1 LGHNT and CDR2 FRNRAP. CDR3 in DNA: TGTGCTAGTGGTTCCCCCCCGGCCGGGGCTTTCTTT. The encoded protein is CASGSPPAGAFF.

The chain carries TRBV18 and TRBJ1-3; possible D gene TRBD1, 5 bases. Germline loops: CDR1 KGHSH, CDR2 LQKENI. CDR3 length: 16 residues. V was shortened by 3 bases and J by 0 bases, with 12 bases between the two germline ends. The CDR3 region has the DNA TGTGCCAGCTCACCGGGCAGAAGGGGCTCTGGAAACACCATATATTTT. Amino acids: CASSPGRRGSGNTIYF.

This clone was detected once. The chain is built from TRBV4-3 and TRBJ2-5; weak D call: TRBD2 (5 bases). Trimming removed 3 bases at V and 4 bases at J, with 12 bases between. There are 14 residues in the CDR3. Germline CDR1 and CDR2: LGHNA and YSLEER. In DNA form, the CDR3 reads TGCGCCAGCAGCCAGGAGGCGAGGGCAGAGACCCAGTACTTC. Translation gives CASSQEARAETQYF.

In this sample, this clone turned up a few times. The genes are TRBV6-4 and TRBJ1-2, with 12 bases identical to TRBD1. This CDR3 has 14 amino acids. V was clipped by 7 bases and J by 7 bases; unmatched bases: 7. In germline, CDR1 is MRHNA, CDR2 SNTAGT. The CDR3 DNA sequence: TGTGCCAGCACCGCCGGGACAGGGGGCGGTGGCTACACCTTC. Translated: CASTAGTGGGGYTF.

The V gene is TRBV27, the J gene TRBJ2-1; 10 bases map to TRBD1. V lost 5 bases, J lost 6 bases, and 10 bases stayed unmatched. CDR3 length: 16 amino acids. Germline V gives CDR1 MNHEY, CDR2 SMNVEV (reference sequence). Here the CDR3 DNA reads TGTGCCAGCAGTCGTCGGGACAGGGGAGTAGGCAATGAGCAGTTCTTC. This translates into CASSRRDRGVGNEQFF.